This entry is about one T cell receptor (beta chain). Its antigen is still unknown. These data originate in a study of cytomegalovirus exposure and HLA in healthy donors. Overall study context: Out of 398 genotyped donors, approximately 84% belonged to the Caucasian-associated ancestry cluster. Regarding the study as a whole: Researchers reported from a later analysis that most CMV-associated TCR beta chains appeared HLA-restricted. A later analysis found TCR association rates differed by HLA locus, highest for DRB1 and lowest for HLA-C. TCR beta V- and J-gene trimming, according to a later analysis, was linked to a missense DCLRE1C variant.

The length of the CDR3 is 13 residues. V was clipped by 7 bases and J by 1 base, with 10 bases between them. Germline V CDR1 and CDR2: MNHEY, SMNVEV (reference sequence). Primers included in the PCR were 60 Vbeta and 13 Jbeta primers. Clones were sequenced by immunoSEQ multiplex PCR, and TCRdb holds only the in-frame ones, with some missing. The table records some 170,000 clones, under 80% of them present only once. This TCR was recovered from a man aged 40-49 years in good health and CMV-seronegative. Specimen: PBMCs. V gene TRBV27 combines with J gene TRBJ1-1; D is undetermined. CDR3 residues: CASNPTGNTEAFF. CDR3 in DNA: TGTGCCAGCAACCCCACTGGGAACACTGAAGCTTTCTTT.